The 14 T cell receptor beta chains presented below share a single source sample, sequenced in a study of siplizumab effects on memory and regulatory T cells. Repertoires were generated with immunoSEQ multiplex PCR, while TCRdb's copy carries only in-frame clones and drops some. The repertoire includes roughly 80,000 clones, 87% of them detected once, and less than 2% sits in the top ten. Input material: Tregs sorted from blood. These receptors all stem from a human donor in good health.

This clone was observed a handful of times. This chain joins TRBV2 and TRBJ2-2, with 9 bases lining up with TRBD2. Germline V gene data show CDR1 as SNHLY and CDR2 as FYNNEI. The V and J ends lost 5 bases and 6 bases, in that order; junction bases with no gene match: 4. The CDR3 loop spans 14 amino acids. The CDR3 loop reads CASSLSGGPGELFF. The CDR3 DNA follows: TGTGCCAGCAGTCTAAGCGGGGGGCCCGGGGAGCTGTTTTTT.

There are a few counts of this clone. The chain links TRBV2 to TRBJ1-1; no reliable D call. From germline, CDR1 is SNHLY and CDR2 FYNNEI. This CDR3 region has 14 residues. Trimming cost V 6 bases and J 6 bases, with 17 bases left between them. The chain's CDR3 is CASREEGWISEAFF. For the CDR3, the DNA is TGTGCCAGCAGAGAGGAGGGTTGGATCTCTGAAGCTTTCTTT.

This clone was observed once. The chain combines TRBV6-5 with TRBJ1-1; D perhaps matches TRBD1 (6 bases). Germline V gene data show CDR1 as MNHEY and CDR2 as SVGAGI. The CDR3 runs 12 residues. With 5 bases removed from V and 5 bases from J, the gap between germline ends came to 9 bases. The CDR3 here is CASSHRETEAFF. As DNA, the CDR3 is TGTGCCAGCAGTCACAGGGAAACTGAAGCTTTCTTT.

This chain links TRBV7-9 with TRBJ1-4; D uncertain. V lost 0 bases and J 10 bases, leaving 6 bases between the germline ends. The CDR3 is made up of 12 amino acids. Per germline, CDR1 SEHNR and CDR2 FQNEAQ (reference sequence). This chain's CDR3 is CASSLAPGKLFF. CDR3 nucleotide sequence: TGTGCCAGCAGCTTAGCGCCAGGAAAACTGTTTTTT.

The chain employs TRBV9 and TRBJ2-1; 12 nucleotides line up with TRBD2. V dropped 2 bases and J dropped 2; count of bases not matched to a gene: 8. The CDR3 extends over 18 amino acids. Germline V gene data show CDR1 as SGDLS and CDR2 as YYNGEE. In DNA, the CDR3 is TGTGCCAGCAGCGTTGGGCTAGCGGGGGGGCAGGCCTACAATGAGCAGTTCTTC. Residues: CASSVGLAGGQAYNEQFF.

The chain combines TRBV15 with TRBJ2-7, with 9 bases aligning to TRBD1. The V gene end was trimmed by 3 bases and the J gene end by 4 bases; junction bases not matched to a gene: 7. The germline V gene has CDR1 LNHNV and CDR2 YYDKDF (reference sequence). The CDR3 extends over 15 amino acids. The CDR3 region is CATSRATGGAYEQYF. As DNA, the CDR3 is TGTGCCACCAGCAGGGCCACAGGGGGCGCATACGAGCAGTACTTC.

The J gene is TRBJ2-7, the V gene TRBV11-2, with TRBD1 matching 9 bases. The germline V gene encodes CDR1 SGHAT and CDR2 FQNNGV. V was clipped by 5 bases and J by 6 bases; unmatched bases: 8. The CDR3 sequence is 14 residues long. Written as DNA, the CDR3 is TGTGCCAGCAGCCCGAGACAACAGGGGGCCGAGCAGTACTTC. It codes for CASSPRQQGAEQYF.

The V and J genes are TRBV5-1 and TRBJ2-3; weak D call: TRBD1 (5 bases). Germline-derived CDR1 and CDR2 are SGHRS and YFSETQ. The CDR3 contains 15 residues. Deletions cut 4 bases from V and 0 bases from J, with 12 bases between. The CDR3 spells CASSHVRDSTDTQYF. CDR3 sequence (DNA): TGCGCCAGCAGCCACGTCAGGGATAGCACAGATACGCAGTATTTT.

This clone has more than one count but fewer than ten. This sequence joins TRBV7-3 and TRBJ1-1; TRBD1 matches at 9 bases. V lost 2 bases, J lost 3 bases, and 10 bases stayed unmatched. This CDR3 has 17 residues. CDR1 is SGHTA and CDR2 is FQGTGA in the germline V gene. Here the CDR3 DNA reads TGTGCCAGCAGCTTAGGGGTTGGGACAGGGACTCACACTGAAGCTTTCTTT. Encoded protein: CASSLGVGTGTHTEAFF.

The rearrangement links TRBV29-1 to TRBJ1-2; D is ambiguous. V lost 5 bases, J lost 6 bases, and 13 bases lay in between. Germline V CDR1 and CDR2: SQVTM, ANQGSEA. The CDR3 extends over 12 amino acids. CDR3 residues: CSVRKTVDGYTF. DNA for the CDR3: TGCAGCGTTAGAAAGACTGTCGATGGCTACACCTTC.

This chain connects TRBV28 to TRBJ1-1; the D is unclear. V shed 5 bases and J shed 2 bases, with 6 bases lying between them. There are 12 residues in the CDR3. Germline CDR1 and CDR2: MDHEN and SYDVKM. CDR3 loop: CASSEGNTEAFF. The CDR3 nucleotides read TGTGCCAGCAGTGAGGGTAACACTGAAGCTTTCTTT.

This clone was found once. This chain connects TRBV20-1 to TRBJ2-7; no reliable D call. Germline CDR1 is DFQATT and CDR2 is SNEGSKA (reference sequence). The CDR3 is 11 residues long. Trimming took off 4 bases at V and 3 bases at J, with 7 bases between the two ends. CDR3 amino acids: CSATDGYEQYF. The CDR3 region has the DNA TGCAGTGCTACCGACGGCTACGAGCAGTACTTC.

This CDR3 reads CASSFSSDTQYF. The CDR3 DNA follows: TGTGCCAGCAGCTTCTCATCAGATACGCAGTATTTT. The chain uses TRBV5-4 and TRBJ2-3, with D uncertain. V lost 2 bases, J lost 4 bases, and 5 bases lay in between. CDR3 length: 12 amino acids. CDR1 and CDR2 from the germline V gene are SGHNT and YYREEE (reference sequence).

The chain is built from TRBV12-5 and TRBJ2-3, with D perhaps TRBD2 (7 bases). The CDR3 is made up of 16 amino acids. Trimming took 6 bases from V and 0 from J, leaving 16 bases between them. Germline-derived CDR1 and CDR2 are LGHNT and FRNRAP. In DNA, the CDR3 is TGTGCTAGTGGGAGGGGGGGGACCGCTAGCACAGATACGCAGTATTTT. Amino acid sequence: CASGRGGTASTDTQYF.